This T cell receptor beta chain was sequenced in a study of T cells after yellow fever vaccination. For the study at large: Libraries from low-cell-number fractions were prepared with the SMART-Seq v4 Ultra Low Input RNA kit.

TCRdb re-analysed the 5' RACE reads in MiXCR, keeping a single row per CDR3 protein. The table lists some 120,000 distinct CDR3 sequences, 7.5% to 10% of them singletons. Ten or more counts support this clonotype. The antigen is not known. Study findings and constraints: Clones that expanded after primary vaccination mostly reappeared after the booster (approximately 96% CD4, 80% to 90% CD8).

The germline V gene encodes CDR1 MGHRA and CDR2 YSYEKL. The V gene lost 4 bases and the J gene lost 8 bases, with 18 bases spanning the gap. This CDR3 contains 16 residues. The sequence was collected from a man between 18 and 35 years old who received the YFV17D yellow fever vaccine. The rearrangement joins TRBV4-1 to TRBJ1-6, with a tentative D call TRBD1 (5 bases). Sequences were derived from CD8+ T cells sorted from PBMCs, sampled on the day of the yellow fever booster vaccination. This chain's CDR3 is CASSPLAGANDSPLHF. In nucleotides, the CDR3 is TGCGCCAGCAGCCCCCTTGCCGGGGCGAATGATTCACCCCTCCACTTT.